The 29 T cell receptor beta chains given below trace back to one sample, sequenced in a study of chemoradiotherapy in HPV16-positive cancers (dated by TCRdb to about 2022). Preparation of the library involved the immunoSEQ multiplex PCR assay. In its TCRdb copy, this immuneACCESS table keeps in-frame sequences only and misses some clones. Where compared with another copy, unresolved V genes explain less than half of these, and the others have no known cause. A total of just over 750 clones appear in this sample, roughly nine tenths of them only once. The biggest ten clones account for 5.5% to 7% of the sample. Sequencing was performed on tumor tissue, taken from a patient who underwent chemoradiotherapy. These receptors all come from a human donor with HPV-associated anogenital cancer.

The V gene is TRBV5-6, the J gene TRBJ2-7; 8 bases match TRBD2. With 3 bases clipped from V and 7 bases from J, the junction kept 12 bases outside the gene matches. This CDR3 region has 15 residues. The germline gives CDR1 SGHDT, CDR2 YYEEEE. CDR3 in DNA: TGTGCCAGCAGCTCGTGGACTAGCCCAACCCCAGAGCAGTACTTC. It specifies CASSSWTSPTPEQYF.

The chain couples TRBV27 to TRBJ1-2, with TRBD1 identical over 9 bases. The CDR3 is 18 residues long. The germline gives CDR1 MNHEY, CDR2 SMNVEV (reference sequence). V shed 3 bases, J shed 2 bases, and the junction held 13 bases outside the gene matches. DNA for the CDR3: TGTGCCAGCAGTTTGATTGGGACAGGGCGGTCGAAAAACTATGGCTACACCTTC. The encoded protein is CASSLIGTGRSKNYGYTF.

CDR3 sequence (DNA): TGTGCCAGCAGCCGGGGTATCACAGATACGCAGTATTTT. Protein: CASSRGITDTQYF. This chain joins TRBV7-3 and TRBJ2-3, with D tentatively TRBD2 (5 bases). The CDR3 totals 13 residues. The germline V and J ends were trimmed by 5 bases and 2 bases, with 8 bases remaining between them. Germline V CDR1 and CDR2: SGHTA, FQGTGA.

The chain has TRBV7-8 and TRBJ2-3; 10 bases agree with TRBD1. Looked up from germline, CDR1 is SGHVS and CDR2 is FQNEAQ. V gave up 1 base and J gave up 2 bases; unmatched junction bases: 9. The CDR3 is made up of 18 amino acids. The CDR3 DNA reads as TGTGCCAGCAGCTTAGGCTATCCGGGACAGGGGAACACAGATACGCAGTATTTT. Protein sequence: CASSLGYPGQGNTDTQYF.

The gene calls are TRBV30 and TRBJ2-2; 7 positions match TRBD2. With V trimmed by 3 bases and J by 4 bases, 5 bases remained unmatched. The germline gives CDR1 GTSNPN, CDR2 SVGIG (reference sequence). The length of the CDR3 is 14 residues. The CDR3 DNA is TGTGCCTGGAGCCTAGCGGAGTTCACCGGGGAGCTGTTTTTT. Its protein product is CAWSLAEFTGELFF.

The genes are TRBV15 and TRBJ1-3; D not certain. V was clipped by 5 bases and J by 9 bases, with 20 bases between them. This CDR3 has 15 residues. Germline-derived CDR1 and CDR2 are LNHNV and YYDKDF (reference sequence). Here the CDR3 reads CATSDSDAPWGTIYF. The CDR3 nucleotides are TGTGCCACCAGCGACTCGGACGCCCCTTGGGGCACCATATATTTT.

This chain joins TRBV11-1 and TRBJ2-5, with TRBD2 identical over 7 bases. Germline V gene lookup returns CDR1 SGHAT and CDR2 FQDESV (reference sequence). Germline trimming cut 5 bases from V and 5 bases from J; bases unmatched to any gene: 8. The CDR3 covers 14 residues. Here the CDR3 DNA reads TGTGCCAGCAGCCCTAGCGGAGCATTGGAGACCCAGTACTTC. Its translation: CASSPSGALETQYF.

J is TRBJ2-1 and V is TRBV7-9; 7 positions agree with TRBD2. The CDR3 runs 14 residues. Germline loops: CDR1 SEHNR, CDR2 FQNEAQ (reference sequence). With V trimmed by 1 base and J by 6 bases, 3 bases remained unmatched. The CDR3 sequence is CASSLVGGGNEQFF. The CDR3 DNA sequence: TGTGCCAGCAGCTTAGTTGGGGGGGGCAATGAGCAGTTCTTC.

The chain joins TRBV9 to TRBJ2-3; D remains ambiguous. Trimming shortened V by 4 bases and J by 3 bases, and 9 bases separated the two germline ends. The CDR3 runs 13 residues. The germline gives CDR1 SGDLS, CDR2 YYNGEE. DNA of the CDR3: TGTGCCAGCAGCTTCCCACCTACAGATACGCAGTATTTT. Protein sequence: CASSFPPTDTQYF. The full variable domain, rest sourced from reference TRBV9 and TRBJ2-3, is DSGVTQTPKHLITATGQRVTLRCSPRSGDLSVYWYQQSLDQGLQFLIQYYNGEERAKGNILERFSAQQFPDLHSELNLSSLELGDSALYFCASSFPPTDTQYFGPGTRLTVL.

The chain recombines TRBV27 with TRBJ1-6; D not certain. Germline V gene sequence: CDR1 MNHEY, CDR2 SMNVEV (reference sequence). The CDR3 has 14 amino acids. Deletions cut 7 bases from V and 9 bases from J, with 16 bases between. CDR3 sequence reads: CASTYGDIGSPLHF. The CDR3 nucleotides are TGTGCCAGCACCTACGGAGATATTGGTTCACCCCTCCACTTT.

This chain uses TRBV6-1 with TRBJ2-1; 8 bases map to TRBD2. The CDR3 runs to 15 residues. CDR1 is MNHNS and CDR2 is SASEGT in the germline V gene. After removal of 4 bases from V and 0 bases from J, the junction contained 2 bases not matched to a gene. The CDR3, as DNA: TGTGCCAGCAGTGTTAGCGGGACCTCCTACAATGAGCAGTTCTTC. Protein: CASSVSGTSYNEQFF.

The chain has TRBV11-3 and TRBJ2-7; unclear D gene. Trimming left V 0 bases short and J 2 bases short, with 5 bases between. This CDR3 has 13 residues. Looked up from germline, CDR1 is SGHNT and CDR2 is YENEEA. The CDR3 protein is CASSLERTYEQYF. The CDR3 nucleotides are TGTGCCAGCAGCTTAGAACGCACCTACGAGCAGTACTTC.

The V and J genes are TRBV10-2 and TRBJ1-1; perhaps TRBD1 as D (6 bases). V was cut by 3 bases and J by 10 bases, with 15 bases left in between. Germline V gives CDR1 WSHSY, CDR2 SAAADI. The CDR3 covers 13 residues. The CDR3 loop reads CASSDQGRDGAFF. CDR3 DNA sequence: TGCGCCAGCAGTGACCAGGGGCGGGACGGAGCTTTCTTT.

The chain uses TRBV15 and TRBJ2-7; D is possibly TRBD1 (5 bases). In germline, CDR1 is LNHNV, CDR2 YYDKDF (reference sequence). Trimming took 0 bases from V and 4 from J, leaving 7 bases between them. The CDR3 totals 13 residues. Here the CDR3 reads CATSRDQGYEQYF. CDR3 in DNA: TGTGCCACCAGCAGAGATCAGGGTTACGAGCAGTACTTC.

The chain recombines TRBV9 with TRBJ2-3; TRBD2 agrees at 7 bases. This CDR3 contains 15 residues. Germline V gives CDR1 SGDLS, CDR2 YYNGEE. The J segment lost 4 bases and the V segment lost 0 bases, leaving 5 bases of the junction unmatched. The CDR3 loop reads CASSVGGRAADTQYF. For the CDR3, the DNA is TGTGCCAGCAGCGTAGGAGGGAGGGCCGCAGATACGCAGTATTTT.

The genes are TRBV14 and TRBJ1-1; D is unresolved. V lost 4 bases and J 0 bases, leaving 9 bases between the germline ends. The CDR3 runs 14 residues. The V gene's germline CDR1 is SGHDN and CDR2 FVKESK. CDR3 bases: TGTGCCAGCAGCCTTAACGTGGTGAACACTGAAGCTTTCTTT. Amino acid sequence: CASSLNVVNTEAFF.

The chain joins TRBV7-2 to TRBJ2-7; a possible D gene is TRBD1 (6 bases). CDR1 is SGHTA and CDR2 is FQGNSA in the germline V gene. CDR3 length: 12 residues. Deletions cut 5 bases from V and 6 bases from J, with 11 bases between. Here the CDR3 reads CASSRDIPEQYF. The CDR3 bases are TGTGCCAGCAGCCGGGACATCCCCGAGCAGTACTTC.

This rearrangement joins TRBV19 to TRBJ2-3, with 10 bases matching TRBD2. The J segment lost 3 bases and the V segment lost 5 bases, leaving 8 bases of the junction unmatched. Germline V gives CDR1 LNHDA, CDR2 SQIVND (reference sequence). The CDR3 sequence is 16 residues long. CDR3 sequence reads: CASSQAGGPTTDTQYF. DNA for the CDR3: TGTGCCAGTAGTCAAGCGGGGGGGCCGACGACAGATACGCAGTATTTT. The variable domain in full, with the rest retrieved from reference TRBV19 and TRBJ2-3, is DGGITQSPKYLFRKEGQNVTLSCEQNLNHDAMYWYRQDPGQGLRLIYYSQIVNDFQKGDIAEGYSVSREKKESFPLTVTSAQKNPTAFYLCASSQAGGPTTDTQYFGPGTRLTVL.

This rearrangement joins TRBV27 to TRBJ1-1; no clear D. The CDR3 has 15 residues. V dropped 3 bases and J dropped 1 base, with 12 bases sitting between them. CDR1 MNHEY and CDR2 SMNVEV come from the germline V gene (reference sequence). The CDR3 is CASSFISSGNTEAFF. The CDR3 DNA is TGTGCCAGCAGTTTTATATCCAGTGGGAACACTGAAGCTTTCTTT.

This chain links TRBV5-1 with TRBJ2-7; D gene uncertain. V was cut by 4 bases and J by 2 bases, with 13 bases left in between. CDR3 length equals 14 residues. Germline V gene sequence: CDR1 SGHRS, CDR2 YFSETQ. This chain's CDR3 is CASSPLGGTYEQYV. The CDR3 coding sequence is TGCGCCAGCAGCCCCCTAGGTGGAACCTACGAGCAGTACGTC.

The chain uses TRBV10-1 and TRBJ2-7, with D unresolved. This CDR3 is 12 amino acids long. V was pared by 11 bases and J by 0 bases, with 11 bases between. Germline-derived CDR1 and CDR2 are WNHNN and SYGVQD (reference sequence). The CDR3 reads CAGVRASYEQYV. CDR3 DNA sequence: TGCGCCGGGGTCCGGGCCTCCTACGAGCAGTACGTC.

The chain uses TRBV15 and TRBJ1-1; TRBD1 aligns across 11 bases. This CDR3 region has 18 residues. Germline V gives CDR1 LNHNV, CDR2 YYDKDF (reference sequence). V gave up 2 bases and J gave up 1 base; unmatched junction bases: 9. CDR3 protein: CATSRYRTGGSWNTEAFF. In nucleotides, the CDR3 is TGTGCCACCAGCAGATATAGGACAGGGGGCTCCTGGAACACTGAAGCTTTCTTT.

The gene calls are TRBV6-4 and TRBJ2-7, with D possibly TRBD1 on 6 matching bases. Germline assignment: CDR1 MRHNA and CDR2 SNTAGT. The CDR3 sequence is 16 residues long. The V and J ends lost 8 bases and 3 bases respectively, with 23 bases between them. CDR3 residues: CASLDPPQGINYEQYF. The DNA for the CDR3 is TGTGCCAGCCTCGACCCCCCACAGGGAATTAACTACGAGCAGTACTTC.

The V gene is TRBV6-4, the J gene TRBJ1-1; D ambiguous. Germline-derived CDR1 and CDR2 are MRHNA and SNTAGT. The germline V and J ends were trimmed by 4 bases and 2 bases, with 8 bases remaining between them. This CDR3 comprises 13 residues. This CDR3 reads CASSVESNTEAFF. The CDR3 DNA is TGTGCCAGCAGTGTCGAGAGCAACACTGAAGCTTTCTTT.

The chain joins TRBV9 to TRBJ2-7; TRBD2 aligns across 10 bases. Germline assignment: CDR1 SGDLS and CDR2 YYNGEE. The V and J ends lost 4 bases and 3 bases, in that order; junction bases with no gene match: 13. This CDR3 has 17 residues. The CDR3 is CASSSEQGLARNYEQYF. CDR3 nucleotide sequence: TGTGCCAGCAGCTCCGAACAGGGACTAGCGAGGAACTACGAGCAGTACTTC.

The chain links TRBV15 to TRBJ1-5; 7 bases map to TRBD1. V was clipped by 2 bases and J by 2 bases; unmatched bases: 6. The CDR3 runs 16 residues. CDR1 and CDR2 (germline): LNHNV, YYDKDF (reference sequence). The CDR3 DNA reads TGTGCCACCAGCAGAAAGGGGGCAGGGGGCAATCAGCCCCAGCATTTT. Translated: CATSRKGAGGNQPQHF.

The chain uses TRBV19 and TRBJ2-1; D is possibly TRBD1 (6 bases). The CDR3 covers 18 residues. The germline V gene encodes CDR1 LNHDA and CDR2 SQIVND (reference sequence). V dropped 1 base and J dropped 0 bases, with 16 bases sitting between them. The CDR3 coding sequence is TGTGCCAGTAGTATAGGCCCCCTACAGGGTAGCTCCTACAATGAGCAGTTCTTC. This sequence encodes CASSIGPLQGSSYNEQFF.

The rearrangement links TRBV4-3 to TRBJ1-2, with TRBD1 as a possible D gene (5 bases). CDR1 and CDR2 (germline): LGHNA, YSLEER. The CDR3 length is 15 residues. V was pared by 0 bases and J by 6 bases, with 14 bases between. CDR3 residues: CASSQDEGRRDGYTF. CDR3 sequence (DNA): TGCGCCAGCAGCCAAGATGAGGGGAGGAGGGATGGCTACACCTTC.

The chain links TRBV14 to TRBJ2-4; 9 nucleotides align to TRBD1. J lost 1 base, V lost 3 bases, and 4 bases had no gene match. The CDR3 loop spans 16 amino acids. Germline values: CDR1 SGHDN, CDR2 FVKESK. This CDR3 reads CASSQLGTGAKNIQYF. Here the CDR3 DNA reads TGTGCCAGCAGCCAGCTCGGGACAGGGGCCAAAAACATTCAGTACTTC.